These T cell receptor beta chains were read from a single sample in a study of T cell repertoires in cytomegalovirus infection. TCRdb fed the reads into MiXCR, producing one record per CDR3 protein. The top ten hold 1.5% to 2% of the sample, which has under 250,000 distinct CDR3 sequences, 9% to 15% seen once. Input material: PBMCs. The source of these receptors is a human donor in good health (CMV status not recorded). Some clones in this sample may be carry-over from other donors' samples. CDR3s include the opening cysteine and the closing phenylalanine or tryptophan. Fields, in order: clone size, J gene, D gene, V gene, CDR3 protein, CDR3 DNA. A D gene is named only where the DNA matches it firmly. Clone size is stated in some rows and not others, as once, few, many or a class when expanded.

few TRBJ2-7 - TRBV9 CASSVANRVGEQYF TGTGCCAGCAGCGTAGCAAACAGGGTGGGGGAGCAGTACTTC
- TRBJ2-1 TRBD2 TRBV10-3 CAISELTGGPVEQFF TGTGCCATCAGTGAGTTAACGGGAGGGCCGGTTGAGCAGTTCTTC
- TRBJ1-6 TRBD1 TRBV5-1 CATRGGGEDSPLHF TGCGCCACCAGGGGAGGGGGCGAGGATTCACCCCTCCACTTT
many TRBJ2-1 TRBD1 TRBV28 CASSRDRGRSYNEQFF TGTGCCAGCAGCAGAGACAGGGGCCGCTCCTACAATGAGCAGTTCTTC
few TRBJ2-1 - TRBV6-2/TRBV6-3 CATVKGRAGGDNEQFF TGTGCCACTGTTAAGGGTAGGGCAGGCGGTGACAATGAGCAGTTCTTC
many TRBJ2-5 TRBD2 TRBV7-2 CASSLVASGRDGQTQYF TGTGCCAGCAGCTTAGTCGCTAGCGGGAGGGACGGTCAGACCCAGTACTTC
- TRBJ1-4 - TRBV7-2 CASSLGATTNEKLFF TGTGCCAGCAGCTTAGGTGCAACAACTAATGAAAAACTGTTTTTT
- TRBJ2-5 - TRBV7-6 CASSLGRGTSGTQYF TGTGCCAGCAGCTTAGGTCGGGGGACTTCAGGGACCCAGTACTTC
- TRBJ2-3 - TRBV3-1 CASSQEPSTDTQYF TGTGCCAGCAGCCAAGAACCTAGCACAGATACGCAGTATTTT
many TRBJ2-3 - TRBV7-3 CASSPTGALGGPDTQYF TGTGCCAGCAGCCCAACTGGGGCCTTGGGTGGGCCAGATACGCAGTATTTT
many TRBJ2-3 TRBD2 TRBV7-2 CASSTRAGGPTDTQYF TGTGCCAGCAGCACCCGAGCGGGGGGGCCAACAGATACGCAGTATTTT
many TRBJ2-3 TRBD2 TRBV7-3 CASSLGLAGGLADTQYF TGTGCCAGCAGCCTCGGACTAGCGGGAGGATTAGCAGATACGCAGTATTTT
many TRBJ2-3 - TRBV19 CASSIGVSDTDTQYF TGTGCCAGTAGTATAGGGGTTTCCGACACAGATACGCAGTATTTT
few TRBJ2-7 - TRBV6-6 CASSLVAGRGEQYF TGTGCCAGCAGCCTCGTGGCGGGCCGGGGCGAGCAGTACTTC